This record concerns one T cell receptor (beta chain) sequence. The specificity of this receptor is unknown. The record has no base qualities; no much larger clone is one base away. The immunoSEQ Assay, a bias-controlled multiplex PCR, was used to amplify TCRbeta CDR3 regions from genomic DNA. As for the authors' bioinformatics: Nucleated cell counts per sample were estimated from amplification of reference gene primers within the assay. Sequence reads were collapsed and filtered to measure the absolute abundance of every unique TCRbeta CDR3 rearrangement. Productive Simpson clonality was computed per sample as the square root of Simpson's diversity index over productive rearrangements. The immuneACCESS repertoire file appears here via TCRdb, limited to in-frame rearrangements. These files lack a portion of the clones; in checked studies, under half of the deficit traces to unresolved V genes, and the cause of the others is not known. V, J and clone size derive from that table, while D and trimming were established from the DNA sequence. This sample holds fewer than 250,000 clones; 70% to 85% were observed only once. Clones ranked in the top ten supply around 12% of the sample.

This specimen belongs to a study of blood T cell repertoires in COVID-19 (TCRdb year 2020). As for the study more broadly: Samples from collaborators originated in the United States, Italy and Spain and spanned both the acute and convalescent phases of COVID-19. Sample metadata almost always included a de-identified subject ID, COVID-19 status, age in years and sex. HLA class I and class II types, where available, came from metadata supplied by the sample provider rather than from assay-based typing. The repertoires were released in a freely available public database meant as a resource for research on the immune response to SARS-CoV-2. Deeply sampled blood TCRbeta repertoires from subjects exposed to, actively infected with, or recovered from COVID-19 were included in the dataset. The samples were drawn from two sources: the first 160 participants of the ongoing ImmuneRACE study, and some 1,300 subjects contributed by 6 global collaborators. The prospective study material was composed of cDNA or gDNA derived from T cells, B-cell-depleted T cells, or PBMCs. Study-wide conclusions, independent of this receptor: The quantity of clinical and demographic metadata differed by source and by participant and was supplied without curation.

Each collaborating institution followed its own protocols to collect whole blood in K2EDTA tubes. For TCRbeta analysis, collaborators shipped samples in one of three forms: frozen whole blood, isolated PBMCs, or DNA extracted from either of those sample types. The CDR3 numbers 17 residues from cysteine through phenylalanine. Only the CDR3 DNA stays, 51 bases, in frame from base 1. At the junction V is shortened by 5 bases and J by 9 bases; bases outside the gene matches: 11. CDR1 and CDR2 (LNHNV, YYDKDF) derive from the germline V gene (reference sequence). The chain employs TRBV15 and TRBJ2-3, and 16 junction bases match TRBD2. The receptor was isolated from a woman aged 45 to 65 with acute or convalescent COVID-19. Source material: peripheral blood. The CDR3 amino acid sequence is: CATSGPGLAGGLGTQYF. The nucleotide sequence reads TGTGCCACCAGCGGGCCGGGACTAGCGGGAGGGTTAGGGACGCAGTATTTT.